Here is one TCR beta chain with its context. The V and J ends lost 6 bases and 0 bases, in that order; junction bases with no gene match: 13. Germline CDR1 reads LNHNV; CDR2 reads YYDKDF (reference sequence). This CDR3 is built from 17 residues. This record belongs to a study of T cell changes during pregnancy in multiple sclerosis. Using immunoSEQ multiplex PCR, the repertoire was profiled, and TCRdb retains in-frame clones only, with some absent. The sample carries about 68,000 clones, approximately 90% recorded once. V gene TRBV15 combines with J gene TRBJ2-7; 8 bases agree with TRBD2. The input for sequencing was peripheral blood, taken in the second trimester of pregnancy. The sequence was collected from a female donor in good health, enrolled as a control in a pregnancy study. CDR3 sequence reads: CATSPSFSGTHSYEQYF. The CDR3 bases are TGTGCCACCAGTCCCTCTTTTAGCGGGACCCACTCCTACGAGCAGTACTTC. The full variable domain, its missing parts supplied by reference TRBV15 and TRBJ2-7, is DAMVIQNPRYQVTQFGKPVTLSCSQTLNHNVMYWYQQKSSQAPKLLFHYYDKDFNNEADTPDNFQSRRPNTSFCFLDIRSPGLGDTAMYLCATSPSFSGTHSYEQYFGPGTRLTVT.